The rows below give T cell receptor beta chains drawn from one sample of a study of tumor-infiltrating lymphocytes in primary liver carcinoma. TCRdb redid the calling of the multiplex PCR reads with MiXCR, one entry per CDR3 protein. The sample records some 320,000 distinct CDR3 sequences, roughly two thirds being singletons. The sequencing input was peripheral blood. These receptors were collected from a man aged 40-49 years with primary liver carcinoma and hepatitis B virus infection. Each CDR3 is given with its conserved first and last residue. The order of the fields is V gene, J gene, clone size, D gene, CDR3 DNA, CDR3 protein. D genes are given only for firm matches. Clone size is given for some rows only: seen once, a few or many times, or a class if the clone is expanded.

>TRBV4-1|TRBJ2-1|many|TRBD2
TGCGCCAGCAGCCAAGGAGATGCGGGAGTGGAGTTCTTC
CASSQGDAGVEFF
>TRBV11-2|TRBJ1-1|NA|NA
TGTGCCAGCAGCTCCCGAGAGGGACCCATGGCTGAAGCTTTCTTT
CASSSREGPMAEAFF
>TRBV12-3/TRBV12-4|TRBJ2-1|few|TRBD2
TGTGCCAGCACCTTTAGCGGGACATCGTACAATGAGCAGTTCTTC
CASTFSGTSYNEQFF
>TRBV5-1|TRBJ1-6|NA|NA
TGCGCCAGCGGCGAGGGGAGGGTCGGCTCACCTCTCCACTTT
CASGEGRVGSPLHF
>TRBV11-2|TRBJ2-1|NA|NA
TGTGCCAGCAGTCCGCTTCGGCGGAACTCCTACAATGAGCAGTTCTTC
CASSPLRRNSYNEQFF
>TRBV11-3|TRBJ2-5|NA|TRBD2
TGTGCCAGCAGCTTTGGGACTAGTGGGAGTCCTTTGGAGACCCATTACTTC
CASSFGTSGSPLETHYF
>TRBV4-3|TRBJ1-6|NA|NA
TGCGCCAGCAGCCATCGCGCGGGGAGTGGGAATCCACCCCTCCACTTT
CASSHRAGSGNPPLHF
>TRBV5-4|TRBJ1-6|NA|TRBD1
TGTGCCAGCAGCTCAGACAGGGGGCAAGATTCACCCCTCCACTTT
CASSSDRGQDSPLHF
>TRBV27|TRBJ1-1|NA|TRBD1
TGTGCCAGCAGGAGGGACAGGATGACTGAAACTTTCTTT
CASRRDRMTETFF
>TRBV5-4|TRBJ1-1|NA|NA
TGTGCCAGCAGCTCGGCCCGACAGCAGAACACTGAAGCTTTCTTT
CASSSARQQNTEAFF
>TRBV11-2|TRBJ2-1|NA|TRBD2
TGTACCAGCAGCCTACGGGAGGCCCTGAGGCAGTTCTTC
CTSSLREALRQFF
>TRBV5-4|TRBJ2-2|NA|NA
TGTGCCAGCAGCTTGGCAGGGAGAACCGGGGAGCGGTTTTTT
CASSLAGRTGERFF
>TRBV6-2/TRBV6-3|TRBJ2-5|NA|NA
TGTGCCAGCAGCCAACCCCCGGGAGAGACCCGGCACTTC
CASSQPPGETRHF
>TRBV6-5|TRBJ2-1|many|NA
TGTGCCAGCAAGACCCTTCGAAAGGGAGGGGGGTACAATGAGCAGTTCTTC
CASKTLRKGGGYNEQFF
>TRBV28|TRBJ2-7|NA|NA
TGTGCCAGGAGTTTATTGAGTGGGGCCCCCCACGAGCAGTACTTC
CARSLLSGAPHEQYF
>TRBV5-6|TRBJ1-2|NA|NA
TGTACCAGCAGCTTGCGGCAGAACTACGGCTACACCTTC
CTSSLRQNYGYTF
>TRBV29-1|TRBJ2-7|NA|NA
TGCGGCGTTGGGTCGGGGCCCGAAAGCGAGCAGTACTTC
CGVGSGPESEQYF
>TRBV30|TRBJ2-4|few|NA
TGTGCCTGGAGTGTACGAACCGGAGCTTTAGCCAAAAACATTCAGTACTTC
CAWSVRTGALAKNIQYF
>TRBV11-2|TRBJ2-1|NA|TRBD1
TGTACCAGCAGCCTTGACAGGGGACCCTACAATAAGCAGTTCTTC
CTSSLDRGPYNKQFF
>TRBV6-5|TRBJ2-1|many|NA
TGTGCCAGCAGTTTCCGGGACTCCGCCTACAATGAGCAGTTCTTC
CASSFRDSAYNEQFF
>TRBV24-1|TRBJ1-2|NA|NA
TGTGCCACCAGTGATTCGTCAGCCTATGGCTACACCTTC
CATSDSSAYGYTF
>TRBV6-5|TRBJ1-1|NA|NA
TGTGCCAGCAGTTATCGGGGAGCCTACGCTGACGCTTTCTTT
CASSYRGAYADAFF
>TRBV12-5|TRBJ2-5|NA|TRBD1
TGTGCTAGTGGTTTGGGACAGGGGGAAGAGACCCAGTACTTC
CASGLGQGEETQYF